Reported below is one TCR beta chain. Antigen specificity is unknown. The sample originates from a study of OX40 agonist ivuxolimab in advanced cancers. Study information: A mean age of approximately 58 years, range 23 to 79, was recorded, and approximately 79% were male. Findings and limits, study-wide: The specificity for antigen of the expanded peripheral T cells was not determined.

V trimming: 5 bases; J trimming: 6 bases; junction bases outside the gene matches: 14. The CDR3 is 17 residues long. CDR1 MNHEY and CDR2 SMNVEV come from the germline V gene (reference sequence). The protocol was immunoSEQ multiplex PCR, while the TCRdb copy is restricted to in-frame clones and leaves out a portion. This table has about 66,000 clones, roughly 90% appearing once. The chain recombines TRBV27 with TRBJ1-5, with 9 bases that match TRBD1. This TCR was recovered from an adult with an advanced solid tumor such as melanoma, head and neck, liver or kidney cancer. Here the sequenced sample was CD4+ or CD8+ T cells sorted from blood, taken in a trial of the OX40 agonist ivuxolimab. CDR3: CASSRYRGQGLGQPQHF. As DNA, the CDR3 is TGTGCCAGCAGTCGCTACCGGGGACAGGGTCTCGGTCAGCCCCAGCATTTT.